This passage covers 16 T cell receptor beta chains from one sample sequenced in a study of blood T cell repertoires in COVID-19 (TCRdb year 2020). Library creation used the immunoSEQ multiplex PCR assay. TCRdb provides this immuneACCESS table in a form limited to in-frame rearrangements. Some clones are lacking; in checked studies, under half of them reflect an unresolved V gene, and why the rest are absent is not known. The sample profile shows approximately 360,000 clones; approximately 88% of them were found once. 1% to 1.5% of the sample is taken by the ten largest. Sequenced: peripheral blood. The receptors were gathered from a middle-aged man with acute or convalescent COVID-19.

V usage is TRBV12-3 or TRBV12-4 and J usage is TRBJ2-7, with D perhaps matching TRBD1 (5 bases). Trimming removed 4 bases at V and 4 bases at J, with 11 bases between. The CDR3 sequence is 13 residues long. The CDR3 nucleotides read TGTGCCAGCAGTTGGACACAGTTTTACGAGCAGTACTTC. It translates to CASSWTQFYEQYF.

The table lists this clone with a count of one. For the CDR3, the DNA is TGTGCCAGCACCGAGGCGGATTCACCCCTCCACTTT. It yields the protein CASTEADSPLHF. This chain links TRBV6-5 with TRBJ1-6; D not resolved. The CDR3 contains 12 residues. Trimming stripped 7 bases from V and 8 bases from J, with 9 bases between. The germline V gene has CDR1 MNHEY and CDR2 SVGAGI.

The chain is built from TRBV5-1 and TRBJ1-6, with D possibly being TRBD1 (5 bases). Germline CDR1 reads SGHRS; CDR2 reads YFSETQ. CDR3 length: 14 residues. V lost 5 bases and J 5 bases, leaving 11 bases between the germline ends. CDR3 nucleotide sequence: TGCGCCAGCAGGACCGACAGACATAATTCACCCCTCCACTTT. Its translation is CASRTDRHNSPLHF.

J is TRBJ1-2 and V is TRBV12-3 or TRBV12-4; D is ambiguous. Trimming stripped 3 bases from V and 1 base from J, with 6 bases between. The CDR3 is 13 amino acids. Here the CDR3 DNA reads TGTGCCAGCAGTTTTACAGTTAACTATGGCTACACCTTC. This encodes CASSFTVNYGYTF.

This clone was found once. The gene calls are TRBV28 and TRBJ2-1; TRBD1 aligns across 12 bases. Germline V gene sequence: CDR1 MDHEN, CDR2 SYDVKM. The junction had 8 bases not matched to a gene; V was cut back by 6 bases and J by 8 bases. The CDR3 has 15 amino acids. Here the CDR3 reads CASSLIGTGGHEQFF. The CDR3 DNA follows: TGTGCCAGCAGCCTAATCGGGACAGGGGGCCATGAGCAGTTCTTC.

Details on this clone: Different DNA sequences within this sample yield the same CDR3. This rearrangement joins TRBV6-4 to TRBJ1-6; 7 bases agree with TRBD1. This CDR3 is 13 amino acids long. V was clipped by 4 bases and J by 10 bases; unmatched bases: 4. Germline-derived CDR1 and CDR2 are MRHNA and SNTAGT. The chain's CDR3 is CASSVTGSSPLHF. The CDR3 DNA follows: TGTGCCAGCAGTGTGACAGGGAGCTCACCCCTCCACTTT.

The chain employs TRBV10-2 and TRBJ2-3; 11 bases align to TRBD2. The length of the CDR3 is 16 residues. Per germline, CDR1 WSHSY and CDR2 SAAADI. J lost 2 bases, V lost 2 bases, and 3 bases had no gene match. Written as DNA, the CDR3 is TGCGCCAGCAGTGAGATAGCGGGGGGGGTCACAGATACGCAGTATTTT. The encoded protein is CASSEIAGGVTDTQYF.

The chain has TRBV2 and TRBJ1-5, with D possibly being TRBD1 (6 bases). V lost 3 bases to trimming and J lost 6 bases, with 12 bases between them. The CDR3 has 14 residues. The germline gives CDR1 SNHLY, CDR2 FYNNEI. CDR3 protein: CASSDFRGAQPQHF. Written as DNA, the CDR3 is TGTGCCAGCAGTGATTTTCGGGGGGCTCAGCCCCAGCATTTT.

This chain joins TRBV19 and TRBJ2-7; D is possibly TRBD2 (6 bases). Germline-derived CDR1 and CDR2 are LNHDA and SQIVND (reference sequence). V shed 1 base and J shed 2 bases, with 6 bases lying between them. This CDR3 is 13 amino acids long. CDR3 sequence: CASSIAGAYEQYF. The CDR3 DNA reads TGTGCCAGTAGTATAGCGGGGGCCTACGAGCAGTACTTC. Drawing the rest from reference TRBV19 and TRBJ2-7, the complete variable domain is DGGITQSPKYLFRKEGQNVTLSCEQNLNHDAMYWYRQDPGQGLRLIYYSQIVNDFQKGDIAEGYSVSREKKESFPLTVTSAQKNPTAFYLCASSIAGAYEQYFGPGTRLTVT.

This sequence joins TRBV7-9 and TRBJ1-2; 9 bases fit TRBD1. V was clipped by 5 bases and J by 6 bases; unmatched bases: 16. The CDR3 is 17 amino acids. Germline CDR1 SEHNR, CDR2 FQNEAQ (reference sequence). The CDR3 region is CASSANRDRDTGDGYTF. CDR3 sequence (DNA): TGTGCCAGCAGCGCCAACCGGGACAGGGACACAGGGGATGGCTACACCTTC.

This clone showed up just once. The gene calls are TRBV7-9 and TRBJ1-5; 9 bases are a match to TRBD1. V lost 0 bases and J lost 2; bases outside the gene matches: 2. The CDR3 is 16 residues long. In germline, CDR1 is SEHNR, CDR2 FQNEAQ (reference sequence). The CDR3 loop is CASSLATGGGNQPQHF. The CDR3 bases are TGTGCCAGCAGCTTAGCGACAGGGGGGGGCAATCAGCCCCAGCATTTT. Variable domain in full (rest from reference TRBV7-9 and TRBJ1-5): DTGVSQNPRHKITKRGQNVTFRCDPISEHNRLYWYRQTLGQGPEFLTYFQNEAQLEKSRLLSDRFSAERPKGSFSTLEIQRTEQGDSAMYLCASSLATGGGNQPQHFGDGTRLSIL.

This chain links TRBV2 with TRBJ2-7; the D gene is possibly TRBD2 (5 bases). Trimming took 3 bases from V and 0 from J, leaving 9 bases between them. The CDR3 totals 14 residues. Looked up from germline, CDR1 is SNHLY and CDR2 is FYNNEI. The CDR3 is CASSDYGDSYEQYF. The CDR3 DNA sequence: TGTGCCAGCAGTGATTACGGGGACTCCTACGAGCAGTACTTC.

The chain couples TRBV7-9 to TRBJ1-2; D may be TRBD1 (5 bases). The CDR3 extends over 13 amino acids. The V gene lost 4 bases and the J gene lost 4 bases, with 10 bases spanning the gap. In germline, CDR1 is SEHNR, CDR2 FQNEAQ (reference sequence). The CDR3 loop is CASSYARAYGYTF. For the CDR3, the DNA is TGTGCCAGCAGCTACGCCAGGGCCTATGGCTACACCTTC.

The CDR3 bases are TGTGCCAGCAGCCCGATACCTAGCGGGGGCTACAATGAGCAGTTCTTC. Its translation: CASSPIPSGGYNEQFF. The J gene is TRBJ2-1, the V gene TRBV7-9, with TRBD2 identical over 10 bases. This CDR3 comprises 16 residues. CDR1 and CDR2 (germline): SEHNR, FQNEAQ (reference sequence). V was clipped by 5 bases and J by 3 bases; unmatched bases: 7.

V usage is TRBV5-1 and J usage is TRBJ1-2, with D perhaps matching TRBD1 (5 bases). Germline V gene sequence: CDR1 SGHRS, CDR2 YFSETQ. Trimming cost V 0 bases and J 10 bases, with 19 bases left between them. This CDR3 is built from 15 residues. The DNA for the CDR3 is TGCGCCAGCAGCTTGGTGGGCGGGGGAGCGGGGGTCTACACCTTC. Amino acid sequence: CASSLVGGGAGVYTF.

The chain couples TRBV6-4 to TRBJ2-2, with 13 bases fitting TRBD2. V lost 6 bases, J lost 4 bases, and 2 bases stayed unmatched. The length of the CDR3 is 15 residues. Per germline, CDR1 MRHNA and CDR2 SNTAGT. The CDR3 DNA sequence: TGTGCCAGCAGACTAGCGGGAGGGAGCACCGGGGAGCTGTTTTTT. This codes for CASRLAGGSTGELFF.